This TCR beta chain is drawn from a study of shared clonotypes between healthy human individuals. Trimming took 7 bases from V and 4 from J, leaving 13 bases between them. There are 13 residues in the CDR3. Germline V lookup: CDR1 SGHTA, CDR2 FQGNSA. Details on this clone: No antigen is known for it.

Profiling relied on immunoSEQ multiplex PCR, and the TCRdb table lists in-frame clones only, not all of them. Among 2 million to 3 million clones listed, more than 80% were seen once. Broader study findings: Donor scarcity curtailed the genetic and exposure-history diversity represented herein.

The sequenced material came from naive CD4+ T cells sorted from blood. Subset: CD45RA+ positively selected. The clonotype comes from a man younger than 35 in good health. The chain recombines TRBV7-2 with TRBJ2-5; a possible D gene is TRBD2 (5 bases). CDR3 sequence reads: CASTRGNLETQYF. The CDR3, as DNA: TGTGCCAGCACCCGAGGGAATTTAGAGACCCAGTACTTC. Full variable domain (missing parts from reference TRBV7-2 and TRBJ2-5): GAGVSQSPSNKVTEKGKDVELRCDPISGHTALYWYRQSLGQGLEFLIYFQGNSAPDKSGLPSDRFSAERTGGSVSTLTIQRTQQEDSAVYLCASTRGNLETQYFGPGTRLLVL.